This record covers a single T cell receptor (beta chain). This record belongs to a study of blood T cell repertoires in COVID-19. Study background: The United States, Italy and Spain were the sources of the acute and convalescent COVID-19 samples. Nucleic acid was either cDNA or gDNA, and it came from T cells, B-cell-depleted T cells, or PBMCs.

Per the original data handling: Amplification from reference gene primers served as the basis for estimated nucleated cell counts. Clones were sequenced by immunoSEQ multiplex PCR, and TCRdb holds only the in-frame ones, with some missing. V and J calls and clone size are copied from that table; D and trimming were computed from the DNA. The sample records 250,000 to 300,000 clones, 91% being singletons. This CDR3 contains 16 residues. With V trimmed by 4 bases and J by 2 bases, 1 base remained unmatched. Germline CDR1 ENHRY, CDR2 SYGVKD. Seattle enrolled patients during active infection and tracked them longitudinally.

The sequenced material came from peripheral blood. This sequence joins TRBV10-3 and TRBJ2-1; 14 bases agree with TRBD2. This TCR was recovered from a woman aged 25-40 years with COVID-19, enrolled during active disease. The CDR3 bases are TGTGCCATCAGTGGGGGACTAGCGGGAGCCTACAATGAGCAGTTCTTC. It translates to CAISGGLAGAYNEQFF.